This TCR beta chain was captured in a study of pediatric ulcerative colitis. V was clipped by 2 bases and J by 4 bases, with 12 bases between them. Germline assignment: CDR1 KGHSH and CDR2 LQKENI. This CDR3 spans 15 amino acids. Study-wide findings and caveats: Two patients' blood samples yielded substantially fewer templates.

Comment on this clone: The antigen remains unidentified.

The method was immunoSEQ multiplex PCR; TCRdb's version includes in-frame clones alone and lacks a portion of them. Counted here are about 36,000 clones, roughly 80% occurring once; the ten biggest clones make up 23%. The V and J genes are TRBV18 and TRBJ1-3; D may be TRBD1 (5 bases). Material: blood. The TCR comes from a girl under 18 with moderate ulcerative colitis. CDR3 coding DNA: TGTGCCAGCTCACCAACTGGGGGGACCGGAAACACCATATATTTT. Its protein product is CASSPTGGTGNTIYF.